Described below is a single T cell receptor beta chain sequence and its context. The sample belongs to a study of cytomegalovirus exposure and HLA in healthy donors. The PCR used 60 Vbeta and 13 Jbeta primers. Here immunoSEQ multiplex PCR was the method, and the copy in TCRdb shows in-frame clones only, minus some. Here the sample table reports 90,000 to 130,000 clones. Trimming removed 5 bases from V and 4 bases from J; junction bases left unmatched: 4. This CDR3 region has 16 residues. Germline V gene sequence: CDR1 SGHTA, CDR2 FQGTGA. The specimen was PBMCs. V gene TRBV7-3 combines with J gene TRBJ2-2, with 13 nucleotides matching TRBD2. This clonotype originated in a man aged 30 to 39 in good health and CMV-seronegative. CDR3 coding DNA: TGTGCCAGCAGCCGGGGACTAGCGGGGCCCACCGGGGAGCTGTTTTTT. Translating it yields CASSRGLAGPTGELFF. Supplemented by reference TRBV7-3 and TRBJ2-2, the full variable domain reads GAGVSQTPSNKVTEKGKYVELRCDPISGHTALYWYRQSLGQGPEFLIYFQGTGAADDSGLPNDRFFAVRPEGSVSTLKIQRTERGDSAVYLCASSRGLAGPTGELFFGEGSRLTVL.